These T cell receptor beta chains were read from a single sample in a study of cytomegalovirus exposure and HLA in healthy donors. Here immunoSEQ multiplex PCR was the method, and the copy in TCRdb shows in-frame clones only, minus some. The sample yields around 90,000 clones, 86% seen once. Sequencing was performed on PBMCs. The source of these receptors is a man aged 30 to 45 in good health and CMV-seropositive. CDR3s include the opening cysteine and the closing phenylalanine or tryptophan.

v_gene,j_gene,CDR3aa
TRBV18,TRBJ2-7,CASSPGPGAVGYEQYF
TRBV4-1,TRBJ2-2,CASSQEPQTGLGGELFF
TRBV5-1,TRBJ1-4,CASSLGPRGDEKLFF
TRBV11-2,TRBJ2-7,CASSLDPAGSYEQYF
TRBV6-5,TRBJ1-5,CASSYSDRGNQPQHF
TRBV6-1,TRBJ2-1,CASGGRGVLYNEQFF
TRBV27,TRBJ2-7,CASRTGTGTGWNSYEQYF
TRBV5-1,TRBJ2-1,CASSLRQLIEGNEQFF
TRBV15,TRBJ2-3,CATSSGQSSTDTQYF
TRBV11-3,TRBJ1-1,CASSLDRNTEAFF
TRBV4-2,TRBJ1-2,CASSQDRPGNYGYTF
TRBV19,TRBJ2-2,CASSQGTVYTGELFF
TRBV21-1,TRBJ1-2,CASSKGSRGYGYTF
TRBV20-1,TRBJ2-7,CSPDLSYEQYF
TRBV6-5,TRBJ1-2,CASSYISGFGGYGYTF
TRBV28,TRBJ1-5,CASSLSWTQGRVENSNQPQHF
TRBV27,TRBJ1-4,CATAGQGKEKLFF